The 18 T cell receptor beta chains presented below share a single source sample, sequenced in a study of T cell responses to AZD1222 COVID-19 vaccine. Clones were sequenced by immunoSEQ multiplex PCR, and TCRdb holds only the in-frame ones, with some missing. The sample contains 90,000 to 150,000 clones, around nine tenths of which appear only once. The sample in question was peripheral blood, obtained 28 days after the second AZD1222 dose. The receptors here all came from an adult who received the AZD1222 COVID-19 vaccine.

The rearrangement links TRBV10-1 to TRBJ2-3; D is possibly TRBD1 or TRBD2 (5 bases each). The germline gives CDR1 WNHNN, CDR2 SYGVQD (reference sequence). The germline V and J ends were trimmed by 3 bases and 0 bases, with 25 bases remaining between them. The CDR3 is made up of 20 amino acids. CDR3 nucleotides: TGCGCCAGCAGTGAAATGATGGGGGATACAAGTCGCTTAAGCACAGATACGCAGTATTTT. This sequence encodes CASSEMMGDTSRLSTDTQYF.

The rearrangement links TRBV9 to TRBJ2-7, with TRBD2 matching over 7 bases. The germline CDR1 and CDR2 sequences are SGDLS and YYNGEE. The CDR3 has 14 residues. After removal of 0 bases from V and 5 bases from J, the junction contained 5 bases not matched to a gene. Here the CDR3 reads CASSVAGGVDEQYF. As DNA, the CDR3 is TGTGCCAGCAGCGTAGCGGGGGGAGTTGACGAGCAGTACTTC.

A word on this clone: The germline gene is not matched at one end of the junction; a read error may be the cause. The V call is TRBV2, the J call TRBJ2-4, with D maybe TRBD1 (6 bases). The CDR3 runs 11 residues. Germline V CDR1 and CDR2: SNHLY, FYNNEI. CDR3 in DNA: TGTGCCAGCAGTGATGAGGGGGAAGAGACCTTC. This encodes CASSDEGEETF.

This chain connects TRBV27 to TRBJ1-1; D perhaps matches TRBD1 (5 bases). The CDR3 totals 16 residues. Germline values: CDR1 MNHEY, CDR2 SMNVEV (reference sequence). V was trimmed by 5 bases and J by 1 base, leaving 17 bases between them. CDR3: CASSPLSDSSNTEAFF. As DNA, the CDR3 is TGTGCCAGCAGTCCCCTCTCCGACAGCTCGAACACTGAAGCTTTCTTT.

The genes are TRBV28 and TRBJ1-4, with a weak D call TRBD1 (6 bases). V was cut by 8 bases and J by 10 bases, with 14 bases left in between. CDR1 MDHEN and CDR2 SYDVKM come from the germline V gene. The CDR3 spans 12 residues. CDR3 DNA: TGTGCCAGCCTCGTCAGGGGAGGAAAACTGTTTTTT. This codes for CASLVRGGKLFF.

DNA of the CDR3: TGTGCCACCAGTGACCCTAGCGGGAGAGGGTACAATGAGCAGTTCTTC. Translation gives CATSDPSGRGYNEQFF. This sequence joins TRBV24-1 and TRBJ2-1, with 10 bases aligning to TRBD2. V dropped 4 bases and J dropped 4; count of bases not matched to a gene: 6. This CDR3 spans 16 amino acids. Germline loops: CDR1 KGHDR, CDR2 SFDVKD.

The rearrangement uses TRBV30 and TRBJ1-1; D remains unclear. With 0 bases removed from V and 3 bases from J, the gap between germline ends came to 8 bases. The CDR3 totals 13 residues. CDR1 is GTSNPN, CDR2 SVGIG, per germline (reference sequence). The CDR3 region has the DNA TGTGCCTGGAGTGTTGCATATGACACTGAAGCTTTCTTT. It encodes CAWSVAYDTEAFF.

The chain joins TRBV4-1 to TRBJ1-2; 10 positions match TRBD1. Germline assignment: CDR1 MGHRA and CDR2 YSYEKL. Trimming removed 2 bases from V and 6 bases from J; junction bases left unmatched: 9. This CDR3 is 16 amino acids long. The CDR3 DNA follows: TGCGCCAGCAGCCAACCTTCTACCGGGACAGGGGATGGCTACACCTTC. Its protein product is CASSQPSTGTGDGYTF.

This rearrangement joins TRBV18 to TRBJ2-7, with D tentatively TRBD1 (6 bases). The germline CDR1 and CDR2 sequences are KGHSH and LQKENI. CDR3 size: 14 residues. The V end was cut by 0 bases, the J end by 2 bases, with 8 bases between. The chain's CDR3 is CASSPPGQAYEQYF. The CDR3 coding sequence is TGTGCCAGCTCACCACCGGGACAAGCCTACGAGCAGTACTTC.

V is TRBV5-4 and J is TRBJ2-7; D perhaps matches TRBD2 (5 bases). Trimming cost V 3 bases and J 7 bases, with 14 bases left between them. This CDR3 spans 13 amino acids. The germline gives CDR1 SGHNT, CDR2 YYREEE (reference sequence). CDR3 loop: CASSSSTEREQYF. CDR3 DNA: TGTGCCAGCAGCTCCTCGACCGAGCGGGAGCAGTACTTC.

In this sample, this clone turned up once. Germline and junction disagree at one end, which may indicate a read error. The chain is built from TRBV5-6 and TRBJ2-5; 7 bases line up with TRBD1. CDR3 length equals 15 residues. Germline lookup yields CDR1 SGHDT and CDR2 YYEEEE. This chain's CDR3 is CASSWDRRAEETQYF. CDR3 bases: TGTGCCAGCAGCTGGGACAGACGGGCAGAAGAGACCCAATACTTC. Full variable domain (outside the CDR3, taken from reference TRBV5-6 and TRBJ2-5): DAGVTQSPTHLIKTRGQQVTLRCSPKSGHDTVSWYQQALGQGPQFIFQYYEEEERQRGNFPDRFSGHQFPNYSSELNVNALLLGDSALYLCASSWDRRAEETQYFGPGTRLLVL.

The chain is built from TRBV12-5 and TRBJ2-3; TRBD1 aligns across 8 bases. V was clipped by 7 bases and J by 5 bases; unmatched bases: 14. Germline CDR1 is LGHNT and CDR2 is FRNRAP. The CDR3 sequence is 16 residues long. The CDR3 spells CASEEGRTGIGDTQYF. The CDR3 coding sequence is TGTGCTAGTGAGGAGGGCCGGACAGGGATAGGAGATACGCAGTATTTT.

The chain is built from TRBV19 and TRBJ2-3, with D hard to call. The V gene's germline CDR1 is LNHDA and CDR2 SQIVND (reference sequence). The V and J ends lost 6 bases and 4 bases respectively, with 11 bases between them. The CDR3 loop spans 13 amino acids. The CDR3 nucleotides read TGTGCCAGTAGGTTTGAAGGGTCAGATACGCAGTATTTT. Translating it yields CASRFEGSDTQYF.

Only one count was recorded for this clone. The rearrangement links TRBV2 to TRBJ1-4, with TRBD1 as a possible D gene (6 bases). Germline values: CDR1 SNHLY, CDR2 FYNNEI. CDR3 length: 13 amino acids. The V end was cut by 6 bases, the J end by 8 bases, with 13 bases between. The CDR3 loop reads CASRIQGLEKLFF. CDR3 in DNA: TGTGCCAGCAGGATACAGGGTTTGGAAAAACTGTTTTTT.

The rearrangement uses TRBV3-1 (or the pseudogene TRBV3-2) and TRBJ1-1; D is ambiguous. V was cut by 1 base and J by 5 bases, with 5 bases left in between. Germline CDR1 and CDR2: LGHDT and YNNKEL (reference sequence). This CDR3 is built from 12 residues. Written as DNA, the CDR3 is TGTGCCAGCAGCCAAGTGGGGACTGAAGCTTTCTTT. Translated, it gives CASSQVGTEAFF.

As for this clone: Other DNA sequences in the same sample also yield this CDR3. The chain recombines TRBV18 with TRBJ2-7; D may be TRBD1 (5 bases). CDR1 KGHSH and CDR2 LQKENI come from the germline V gene. Trimming stripped 3 bases from V and 2 bases from J, with 11 bases between. The CDR3 sequence is 14 residues long. CDR3 region: CASSPRQGTYEQYF. The CDR3 region has the DNA TGTGCCAGCTCACCCCGTCAGGGCACCTACGAGCAGTACTTC. Combining the CDR3 with reference TRBV18 and TRBJ2-7 gives the whole variable domain NAGVMQNPRHLVRRRGQEARLRCSPMKGHSHVYWYRQLPEEGLKFMVYLQKENIIDESGMPKERFSAEFPKEGPSILRIQQVVRGDSAAYFCASSPRQGTYEQYFGPGTRLTVT.

This clone has only a few counts. At one of its ends the junction is not consistent with the germline gene, which may arise from a read error. This sequence joins TRBV20-1 and TRBJ2-7; D possibly corresponds to TRBD2 (5 bases). This CDR3 region has 11 residues. Looked up from germline, CDR1 is DFQATT and CDR2 is SNEGSKA (reference sequence). CDR3 amino acids: CSAGISHEQYF. CDR3 bases: TGCAGTGCCGGGATCTCCCACGAGCAGTACTTC.

Only a few counts were recorded for this clone. The J gene is TRBJ2-5, the V gene TRBV7-2; D is uncertain. V lost 0 bases, J lost 7 bases, and 12 bases lay in between. Germline V CDR1 and CDR2: SGHTA, FQGNSA. The CDR3 totals 14 residues. CDR3 bases: TGTGCCAGCAGCTTAGCCGAATTTGTACGGACCCAGTACTTC. This sequence encodes CASSLAEFVRTQYF.